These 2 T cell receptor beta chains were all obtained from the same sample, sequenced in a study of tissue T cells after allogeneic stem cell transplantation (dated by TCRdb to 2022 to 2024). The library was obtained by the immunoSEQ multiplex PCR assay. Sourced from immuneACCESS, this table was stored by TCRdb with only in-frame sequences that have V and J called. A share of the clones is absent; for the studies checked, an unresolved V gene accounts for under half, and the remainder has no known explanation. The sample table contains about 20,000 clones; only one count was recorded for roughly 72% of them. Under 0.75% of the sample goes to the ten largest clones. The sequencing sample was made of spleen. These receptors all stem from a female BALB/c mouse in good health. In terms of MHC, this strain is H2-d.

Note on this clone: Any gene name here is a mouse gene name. This CDR3 reads CASSQVPGGYAEQFF. CDR3 DNA, as far as it was read: TGTGCCAGCAGCCAAGTTCCAGGGGGCTATGCTGAGCAGTTC. The chain carries TRBV2 and TRBJ2-1; 7 bases map to TRBD1. Read data end 1 residue before the CDR3 end; the end is taken from the germline J gene. J lost 3 bases, V lost 1 base, and 3 bases had no gene match. CDR1 is LGHNA and CDR2 is YSYQKL in the germline V gene. The CDR3 is made up of 15 amino acids.

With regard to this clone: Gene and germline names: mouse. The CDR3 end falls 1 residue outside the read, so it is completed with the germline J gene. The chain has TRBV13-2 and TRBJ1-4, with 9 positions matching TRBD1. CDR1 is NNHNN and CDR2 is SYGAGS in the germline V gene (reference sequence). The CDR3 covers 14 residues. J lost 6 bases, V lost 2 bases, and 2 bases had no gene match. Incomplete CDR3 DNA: TGTGCCAGCGGTGAGGGACAGGGACACGAAAGATTATTT. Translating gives CASGEGQGHERLF. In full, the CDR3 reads CASGEGQGHERLFF.